This T cell receptor beta chain comes out of a study of blood T cells in healthy people across ages. Then a second PCR, running about 6 to 12 cycles, was carried out with a sample-barcoded 5' primer and a J-beta primer mix. A single record per CDR3 protein comes from TCRdb applying MiXCR to the 5' RACE reads. The sample holds 1.5 million to 2 million distinct CDR3 sequences; 30% to 40% are singletons and the top ten take roughly 23%. This clonotype was detected a few times. Its specificity is not known. Germline V CDR1 and CDR2: SEHNR, FQNEAQ (reference sequence). This CDR3 region has 16 residues. V gave up 4 bases and J gave up 1 base; unmatched junction bases: 7. The study, taken as a whole, reports: The lack of PBMC sorting stopped any conclusive naive versus antigen-experienced comparison.

The sequenced material came from blood. The receptor was isolated from a human donor in good health. The rearrangement links TRBV7-9 to TRBJ2-1; 7 bases are shared with TRBD1. As DNA, the CDR3 is TGTGCCAGCAGCTGGCAAACAGGGGTTTCCTACAATGAGCAGTTCTTC. Amino acids: CASSWQTGVSYNEQFF.